This T cell receptor beta chain is drawn from a study of T cells in Graves' hyperthyroidism and ophthalmopathy. Per germline, CDR1 SNHLY and CDR2 FYNNEI. V was clipped by 5 bases and J by 9 bases, with 23 bases between them. The CDR3 length is 15 residues. Regions amplified from RNA transcripts were the TCR beta CDR3 regions. Primed by the HTBI set, a first-round RT-PCR was run on the TCR CDR3. In TCRdb, the multiplex PCR reads were re-called with MiXCR into one record per CDR3 protein. The repertoire holds 89,000 or so distinct CDR3 sequences, with approximately 40% as singletons. Across 18 months, stable Graves' hyperthyroidism was marked by no progression to ophthalmopathy. General observations from the study: By a 13 V-J model, ophthalmopathy was set apart from stable hyperthyroidism.

Notes on this clonotype: Its antigen remains unidentified.

This sequence was found in a woman aged 25 to 45 with Graves' hyperthyroidism. The rearrangement links TRBV2 to TRBJ2-7, with D perhaps TRBD2 (6 bases). Source material: peripheral blood or thyroid tissue (not recorded which). CDR3 sequence: CASSQSSGSSTTQYF. The CDR3 bases are TGTGCCAGCAGTCAATCGAGCGGGTCCTCTACGACGCAGTACTTC.